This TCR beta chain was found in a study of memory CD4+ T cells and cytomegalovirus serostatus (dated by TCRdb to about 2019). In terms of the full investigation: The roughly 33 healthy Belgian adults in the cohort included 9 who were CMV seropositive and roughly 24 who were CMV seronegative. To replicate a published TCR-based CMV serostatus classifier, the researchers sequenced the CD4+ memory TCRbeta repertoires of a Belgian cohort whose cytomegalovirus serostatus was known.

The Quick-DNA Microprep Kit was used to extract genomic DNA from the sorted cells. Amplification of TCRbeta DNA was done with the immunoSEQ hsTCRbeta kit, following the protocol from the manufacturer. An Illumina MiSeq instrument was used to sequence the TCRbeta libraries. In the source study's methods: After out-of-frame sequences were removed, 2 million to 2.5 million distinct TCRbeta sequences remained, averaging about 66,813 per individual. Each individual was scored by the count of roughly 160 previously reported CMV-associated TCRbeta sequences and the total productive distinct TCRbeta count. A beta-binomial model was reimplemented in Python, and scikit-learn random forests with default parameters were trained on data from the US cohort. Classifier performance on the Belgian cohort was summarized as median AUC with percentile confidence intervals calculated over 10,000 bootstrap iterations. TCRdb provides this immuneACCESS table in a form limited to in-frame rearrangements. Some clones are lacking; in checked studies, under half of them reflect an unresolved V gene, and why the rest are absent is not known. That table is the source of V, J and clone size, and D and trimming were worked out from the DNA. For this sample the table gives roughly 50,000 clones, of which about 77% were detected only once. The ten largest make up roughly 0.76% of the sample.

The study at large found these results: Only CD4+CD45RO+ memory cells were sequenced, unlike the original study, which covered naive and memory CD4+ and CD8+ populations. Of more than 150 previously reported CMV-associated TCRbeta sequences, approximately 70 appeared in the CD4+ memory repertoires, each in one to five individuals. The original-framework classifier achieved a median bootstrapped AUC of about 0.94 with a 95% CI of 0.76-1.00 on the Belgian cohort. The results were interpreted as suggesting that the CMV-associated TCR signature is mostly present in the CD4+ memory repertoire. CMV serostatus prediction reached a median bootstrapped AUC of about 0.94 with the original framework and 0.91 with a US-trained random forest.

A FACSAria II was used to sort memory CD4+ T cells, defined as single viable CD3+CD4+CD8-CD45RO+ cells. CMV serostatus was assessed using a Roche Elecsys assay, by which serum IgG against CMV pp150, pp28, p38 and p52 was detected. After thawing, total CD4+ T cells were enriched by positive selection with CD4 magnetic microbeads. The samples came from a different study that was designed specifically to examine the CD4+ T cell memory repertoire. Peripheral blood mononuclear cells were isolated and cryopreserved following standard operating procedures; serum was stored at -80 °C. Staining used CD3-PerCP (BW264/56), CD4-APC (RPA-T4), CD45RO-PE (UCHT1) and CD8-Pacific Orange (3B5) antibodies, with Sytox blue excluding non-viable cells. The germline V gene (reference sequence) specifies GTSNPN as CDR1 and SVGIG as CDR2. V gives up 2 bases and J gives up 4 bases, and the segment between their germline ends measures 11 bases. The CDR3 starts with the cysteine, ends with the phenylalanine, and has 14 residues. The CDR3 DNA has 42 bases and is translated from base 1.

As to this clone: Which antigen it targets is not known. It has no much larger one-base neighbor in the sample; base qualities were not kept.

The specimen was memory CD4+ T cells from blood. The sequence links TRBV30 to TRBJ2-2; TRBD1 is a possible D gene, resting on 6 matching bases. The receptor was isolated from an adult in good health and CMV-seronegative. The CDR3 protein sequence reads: CAWSPRTVTGELFF. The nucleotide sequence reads TGTGCCTGGAGTCCGAGGACAGTCACCGGGGAGCTGTTTTTT.